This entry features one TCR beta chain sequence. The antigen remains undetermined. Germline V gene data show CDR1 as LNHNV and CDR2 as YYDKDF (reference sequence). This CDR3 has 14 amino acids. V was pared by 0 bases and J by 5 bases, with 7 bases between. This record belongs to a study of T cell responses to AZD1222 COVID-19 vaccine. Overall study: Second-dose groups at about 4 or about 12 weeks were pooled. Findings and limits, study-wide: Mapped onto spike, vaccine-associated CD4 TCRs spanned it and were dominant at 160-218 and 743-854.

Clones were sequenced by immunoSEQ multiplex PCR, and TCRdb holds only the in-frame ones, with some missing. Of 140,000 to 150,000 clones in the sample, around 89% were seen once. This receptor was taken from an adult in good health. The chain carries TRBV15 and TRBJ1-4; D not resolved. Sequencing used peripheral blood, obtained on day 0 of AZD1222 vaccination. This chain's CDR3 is CATSREAVNEKLFF. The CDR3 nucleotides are TGTGCCACCAGCAGAGAAGCAGTGAATGAAAAACTGTTTTTT.